The sequence of this TCR beta chain was determined in a study of OX40 agonist ivuxolimab in advanced cancers. About the investigation overall: Ivuxolimab was an agonistic, fully human IgG2 monoclonal antibody directed against OX40 (CD134), a costimulatory receptor. Intravenous ivuxolimab was administered to patients every 2 weeks at six dose levels: 0.01, 0.1, 0.3, 1.5, 3 and 10 mg/kg. Of the roughly 50 dose-escalation patients, hepatocellular carcinoma was present in 19, melanoma in some 15, renal cell carcinoma in 9 and head and neck cancer in 9. The dose-escalation cohort was 80% to 90% male with a mean age of approximately 60 years, ranging from 23 to 79. Patients were allowed to have had prior anti-PD-1, anti-PD-L1 or anti-CTLA-4 therapy, and approximately 40% of the dose-escalation patients had previously received checkpoint inhibitors. Three dose-escalation patients achieved partial responses, one with hepatocellular carcinoma and two with cutaneous melanoma. Peripheral TCRbeta sequencing was intended to test whether TCR sequence diversity was altered and clonal T-cell expansion was caused by ivuxolimab. The monotherapy dose-escalation portion (N ≈ 52 patients) of the phase I ivuxolimab trial is reported in the paper. The research as a whole found: The antigen specificity of the clonally expanded peripheral T cells was not determined. After ivuxolimab, expanded clones were on average more numerous among CD8+ T cells than among CD4+ T cells. At doses from 0.1 to 3.0 mg/kg, clonal expansion was seen in both CD4+ and CD8+ blood T cells between baseline and week 6. Partial responders in the 0.1-3.0 mg/kg groups had among the lowest normalized peripheral clonal expansion, especially among CD8+ T cells. Low levels of normalized T-cell clonal expansion were also shown by some nonresponding patients.

As to this clone: The specificity of this receptor is unknown. No base-level quality is on record; no much larger clone is a single base apart.

The CDR3 starts with the cysteine, ends with the phenylalanine, and has 13 residues. The DNA shown is the 39-base CDR3, in frame from base 1. CDR1 SGHDN and CDR2 FVKESK are derived from the germline V gene. At the junction V is shortened by 4 bases and J by 7 bases, with 8 bases in between. Genomic DNA was extracted from sorted cells for sequencing of the TCRbeta CDR3 region. TCRbeta CDR3 regions were sequenced using the immunoSEQ Assay. The clones in this table, taken by TCRdb from immuneACCESS, are in-frame only. Not every clone is retained; where verified, under half of the shortfall comes from an unresolved V gene, and the cause of the rest is unknown. Here the sample has some 35,000 clones; about 80% occur a single time. The ten largest clones add up to around 9.3% of the sample. Patients with a history of autoimmune disease or receiving systemic immunosuppression were excluded from the trial. In every dose cohort, peripheral blood was drawn for TCR sequencing at baseline, cycle 4 day 1, and cycle 7 day 1. The samples were taken from a phase I, first-in-human, multicenter, open-label dose-escalation trial of ivuxolimab. Adults with locally advanced or metastatic melanoma, renal cell carcinoma, hepatocellular carcinoma or head and neck squamous cell carcinoma were enrolled in the trial. Before TCR sequencing, CD4+ T cells and CD8+ T cells were sorted from peripheral blood as separate populations.

The chain links TRBV14 with TRBJ1-6; a tentative D call is TRBD1 (5 bases match). The origin of this receptor is an adult with an advanced solid tumor such as melanoma, head and neck, liver or kidney cancer. Sequences were derived from CD4+ or CD8+ T cells sorted from blood, sampled in a trial of the OX40 agonist ivuxolimab. The CDR3 has the sequence CASSPGPNSPLHF. The sequence in DNA is TGTGCCAGCAGCCCGGGACCCAATTCACCCCTCCACTTT.